This T cell receptor beta chain appears in the sequencing data of a study of T cells in Graves' hyperthyroidism and ophthalmopathy. RNA transcripts served as the template for amplifying TCR beta CDR3 regions. The HTBI primer set was used in a first-round RT-PCR of the TCR CDR3. From the multiplex PCR reads, TCRdb called clonotypes with MiXCR, one entry per CDR3 protein. The sample contains roughly 500,000 distinct CDR3 sequences, 35% to 50% of which appear only once. Notes on this clonotype: Its target is not known.

Study-wide points: The majority of expanded thyroid clonotypes above 0.001 also appeared in blood.

This TCR derives from an adult woman with Graves' disease, either hyperthyroidism or ophthalmopathy (not recorded which). Material for sequencing was peripheral blood or thyroid tissue (not recorded which).

CDR3 region: CASGVSPGANVLTF. For the CDR3, the DNA is TGCGCCAGTGGAGTCAGCCCTGGGGCCAACGTCCTGACTTTC. V gene TRBV10-1 combines with J gene TRBJ2-6; D remains ambiguous. Trimming took 9 bases from V and 2 from J, leaving 11 bases between them. In germline, CDR1 is WNHNN, CDR2 SYGVQD (reference sequence). The CDR3 consists of 14 residues.